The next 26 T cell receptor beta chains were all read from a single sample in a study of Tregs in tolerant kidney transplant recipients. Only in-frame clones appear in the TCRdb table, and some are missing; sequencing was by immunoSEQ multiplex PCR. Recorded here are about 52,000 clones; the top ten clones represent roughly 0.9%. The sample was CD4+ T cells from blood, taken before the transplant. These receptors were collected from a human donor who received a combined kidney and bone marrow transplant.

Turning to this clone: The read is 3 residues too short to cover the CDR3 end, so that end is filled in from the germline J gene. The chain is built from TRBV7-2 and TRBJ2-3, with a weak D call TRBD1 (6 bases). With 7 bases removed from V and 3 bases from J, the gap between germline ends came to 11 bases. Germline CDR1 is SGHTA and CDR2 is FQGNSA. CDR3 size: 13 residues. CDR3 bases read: TGTGCCAGCACCCAGGACAGTACAGATACG. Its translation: CASTQDSTDT. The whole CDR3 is CASTQDSTDTQYF.

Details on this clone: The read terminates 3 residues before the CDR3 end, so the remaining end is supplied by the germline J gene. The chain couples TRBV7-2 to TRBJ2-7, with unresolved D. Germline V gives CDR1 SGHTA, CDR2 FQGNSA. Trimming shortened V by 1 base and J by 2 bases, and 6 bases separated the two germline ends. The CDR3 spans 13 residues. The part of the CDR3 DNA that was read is TGTGCCAGCAGCTTAGATTCAGCCTACGAG. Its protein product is CASSLDSAYE. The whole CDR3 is CASSLDSAYEQYF.

The CDR3 is CASSLPDRPNYGYTF. CDR3 DNA, as far as it was read: TGTGCCAGCAGCTTACCGGACAGACCCAACTATGGC. The gene calls are TRBV7-9 and TRBJ1-2, with a tentative D call TRBD1 (6 bases). Read coverage stops 3 residues before the CDR3 terminus; the germline J gene supplies the remainder. Germline values: CDR1 SEHNR, CDR2 FQNEAQ (reference sequence). The CDR3 has 15 residues. With 2 bases removed from V and 2 bases from J, the gap between germline ends came to 12 bases.

The CDR3 bases that were read are TGTGCCAGCTCACCATGGAAAGCGGGGTACCCAGATACG. It codes for CASSPWKAGYPDT. The CDR3 in its entirety is CASSPWKAGYPDTQYF. The rearrangement joins TRBV18 to TRBJ2-3; 7 nucleotides match TRBD2. With the read ending 3 residues before the CDR3 end, the germline J gene is used to fill in that end. Germline V lookup: CDR1 KGHSH, CDR2 LQKENI. CDR3 length equals 16 residues. Trimming took 2 bases from V and 4 from J; bases not matched to a gene: 9. The whole variable domain, filled in from reference TRBV18 and TRBJ2-3, reads NAGVMQNPRHLVRRRGQEARLRCSPMKGHSHVYWYRQLPEEGLKFMVYLQKENIIDESGMPKERFSAEFPKEGPSILRIQQVVRGDSAAYFCASSPWKAGYPDTQYFGPGTRLTVL.

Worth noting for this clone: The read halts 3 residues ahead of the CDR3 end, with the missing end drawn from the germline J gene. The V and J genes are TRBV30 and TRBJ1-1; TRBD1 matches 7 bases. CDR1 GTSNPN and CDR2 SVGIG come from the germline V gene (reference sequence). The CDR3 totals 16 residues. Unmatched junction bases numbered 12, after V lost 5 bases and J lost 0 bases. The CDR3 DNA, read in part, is TGTGCCTGGGTTCCTCAGGGAAGGGGGCTGAACACTGAA. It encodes CAWVPQGRGLNTE. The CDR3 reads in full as CAWVPQGRGLNTEAFF.

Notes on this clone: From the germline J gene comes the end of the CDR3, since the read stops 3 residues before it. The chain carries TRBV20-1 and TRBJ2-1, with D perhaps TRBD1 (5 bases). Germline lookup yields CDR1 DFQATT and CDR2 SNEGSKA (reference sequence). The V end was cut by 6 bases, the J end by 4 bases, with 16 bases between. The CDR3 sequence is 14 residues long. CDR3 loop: CSATGALGYNEQFF. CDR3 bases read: TGCAGTGCAACAGGAGCCCTTGGGTACAATGAG.

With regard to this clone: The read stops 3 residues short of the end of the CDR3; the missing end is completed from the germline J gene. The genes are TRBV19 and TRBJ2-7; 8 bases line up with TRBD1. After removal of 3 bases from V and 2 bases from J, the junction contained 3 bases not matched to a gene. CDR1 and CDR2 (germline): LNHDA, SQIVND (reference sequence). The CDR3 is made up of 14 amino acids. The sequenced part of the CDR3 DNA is TGTGCCAGTAGTATCCGGACAGGGACCTACGAG. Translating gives CASSIRTGTYE. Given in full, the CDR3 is CASSIRTGTYEQYF.

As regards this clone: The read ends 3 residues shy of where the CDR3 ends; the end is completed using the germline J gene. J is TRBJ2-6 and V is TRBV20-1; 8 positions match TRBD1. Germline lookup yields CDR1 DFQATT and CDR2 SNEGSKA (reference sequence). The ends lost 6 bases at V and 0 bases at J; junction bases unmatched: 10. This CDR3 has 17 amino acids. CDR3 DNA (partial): TGCAGTGCCGAACGGGACAGGACCTTCTCTGGGGCCAACGTC. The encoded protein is CSAERDRTFSGANV. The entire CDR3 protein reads CSAERDRTFSGANVLTF.

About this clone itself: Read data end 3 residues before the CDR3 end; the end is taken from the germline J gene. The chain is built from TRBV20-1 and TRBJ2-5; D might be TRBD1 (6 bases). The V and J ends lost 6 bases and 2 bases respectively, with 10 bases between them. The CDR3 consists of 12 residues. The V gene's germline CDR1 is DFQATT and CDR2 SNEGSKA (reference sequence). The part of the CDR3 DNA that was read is TGCAGTGCAGGCCAGGGGCAAGAGACC. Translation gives CSAGQGQET. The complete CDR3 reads CSAGQGQETQYF.

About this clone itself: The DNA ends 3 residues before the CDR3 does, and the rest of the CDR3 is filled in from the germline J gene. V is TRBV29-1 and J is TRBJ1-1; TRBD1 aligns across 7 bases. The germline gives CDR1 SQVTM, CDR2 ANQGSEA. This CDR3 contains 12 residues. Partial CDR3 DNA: TGCAGTGTCCGAGGACAGGTCCTAAAA. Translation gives CSVRGQVLK. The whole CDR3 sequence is CSVRGQVLKAFF.

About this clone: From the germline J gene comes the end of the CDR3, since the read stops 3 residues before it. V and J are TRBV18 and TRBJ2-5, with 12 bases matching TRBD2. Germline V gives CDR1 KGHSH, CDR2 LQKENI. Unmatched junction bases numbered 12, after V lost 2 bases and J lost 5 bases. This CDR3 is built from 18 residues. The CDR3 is CASSPNAPSGGAGETQYF. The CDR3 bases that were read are TGTGCCAGCTCACCAAACGCCCCTAGCGGGGGGGCAGGTGAGACC.

CDR3 residues: CASSSTKTSTDTQYF. The CDR3 bases that were read are TGTGCCAGCAGCTCGACAAAGACAAGCACAGATACG. The V call is TRBV11-2, the J call TRBJ2-3; no firm D call. The CDR3 end lies 3 residues beyond the end of the read and is filled in from the germline J gene. This CDR3 has 15 residues. Trimming took off 4 bases at V and 0 bases at J, with 11 bases between the two ends. Germline V CDR1 and CDR2: SGHAT, FQNNGV.

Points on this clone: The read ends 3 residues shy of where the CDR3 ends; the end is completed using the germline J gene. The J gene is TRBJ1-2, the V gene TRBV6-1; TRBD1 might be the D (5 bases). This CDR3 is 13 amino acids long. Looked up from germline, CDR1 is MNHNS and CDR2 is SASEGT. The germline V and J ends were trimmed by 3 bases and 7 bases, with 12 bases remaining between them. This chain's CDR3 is CASSDRQGGGYTF. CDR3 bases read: TGTGCCAGCAGTGACCGCCAGGGTGGTGGC.

The CDR3 spells CASSLDPGGETQYF. Partial CDR3 DNA: TGTGCCAGCAGCTTAGACCCAGGTGGGGAGACC. The genes are TRBV11-2 and TRBJ2-5; D is unclear. Read sequence stops 3 residues before the CDR3 end, and the germline J gene provides the missing end. There are 14 residues in the CDR3. V was trimmed by 0 bases and J by 5 bases, leaving 10 bases between them. Germline V gene data show CDR1 as SGHAT and CDR2 as FQNNGV.

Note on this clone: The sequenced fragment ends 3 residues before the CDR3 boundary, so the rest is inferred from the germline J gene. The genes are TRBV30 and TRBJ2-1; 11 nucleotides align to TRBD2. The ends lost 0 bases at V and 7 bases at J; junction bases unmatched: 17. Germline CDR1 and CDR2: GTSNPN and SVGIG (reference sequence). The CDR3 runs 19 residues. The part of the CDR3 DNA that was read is TGTGCCTGGAGTGTACGTTCTAGCGGGAGGCCGAGACTCCTTAATGAG. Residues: CAWSVRSSGRPRLLNE. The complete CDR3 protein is CAWSVRSSGRPRLLNEQFF. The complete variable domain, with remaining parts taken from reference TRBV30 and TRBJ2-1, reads SQTIHQWPATLVQPVGSPLSLECTVEGTSNPNLYWYRQAAGRGLQLLFYSVGIGQISSEVPQNLSASRPQDRQFILSSKKLLLSDSGFYLCAWSVRSSGRPRLLNEQFFGPGTRLTVL.

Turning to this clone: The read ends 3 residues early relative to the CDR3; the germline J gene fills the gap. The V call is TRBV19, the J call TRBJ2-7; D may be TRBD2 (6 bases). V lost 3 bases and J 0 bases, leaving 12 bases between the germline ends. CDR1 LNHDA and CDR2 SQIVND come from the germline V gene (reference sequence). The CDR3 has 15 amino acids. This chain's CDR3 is CASSIVSGHSYEQYF. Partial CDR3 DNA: TGTGCCAGTAGTATCGTTAGCGGCCACTCCTACGAG. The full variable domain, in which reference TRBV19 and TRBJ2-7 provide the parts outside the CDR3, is DGGITQSPKYLFRKEGQNVTLSCEQNLNHDAMYWYRQDPGQGLRLIYYSQIVNDFQKGDIAEGYSVSREKKESFPLTVTSAQKNPTAFYLCASSIVSGHSYEQYFGPGTRLTVT.

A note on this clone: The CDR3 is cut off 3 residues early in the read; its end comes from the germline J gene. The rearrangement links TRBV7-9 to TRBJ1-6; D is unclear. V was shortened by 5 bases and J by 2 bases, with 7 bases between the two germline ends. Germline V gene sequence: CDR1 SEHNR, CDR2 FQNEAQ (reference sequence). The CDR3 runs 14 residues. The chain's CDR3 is CASSPGAYNSPLHF. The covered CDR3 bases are TGTGCCAGCAGCCCCGGGGCCTATAATTCACCC.

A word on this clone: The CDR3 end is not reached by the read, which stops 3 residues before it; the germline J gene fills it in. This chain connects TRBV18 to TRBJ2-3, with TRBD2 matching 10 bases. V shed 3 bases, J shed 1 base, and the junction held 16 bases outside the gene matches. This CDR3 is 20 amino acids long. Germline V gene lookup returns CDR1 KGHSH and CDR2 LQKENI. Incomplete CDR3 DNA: TGTGCCAGCTCACCCCAGCTTCTAGCGGGGGATCAAAACCGCACAGATACG. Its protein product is CASSPQLLAGDQNRTDT. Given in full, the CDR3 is CASSPQLLAGDQNRTDTQYF.

CDR3 sequence reads: CASSLFITGNEKLFF. The sequenced CDR3 bases are TGTGCCAGCAGCTTGTTTATTACAGGGAATGAAAAA. The V gene is TRBV5-5, the J gene TRBJ1-4; maybe TRBD1 (6 bases). Read coverage stops 3 residues before the CDR3 terminus; the germline J gene supplies the remainder. Trimming took off 1 base at V and 5 bases at J, with 12 bases between the two ends. This CDR3 is built from 15 residues. Germline CDR1 and CDR2: SGHKS and YYEKEE (reference sequence). Supplemented by reference TRBV5-5 and TRBJ1-4, the full variable domain reads DAGVTQSPTHLIKTRGQQVTLRCSPISGHKSVSWYQQVLGQGPQFIFQYYEKEERGRGNFPDRFSARQFPNYSSELNVNALLLGDSALYLCASSLFITGNEKLFFGSGTQLSVL.

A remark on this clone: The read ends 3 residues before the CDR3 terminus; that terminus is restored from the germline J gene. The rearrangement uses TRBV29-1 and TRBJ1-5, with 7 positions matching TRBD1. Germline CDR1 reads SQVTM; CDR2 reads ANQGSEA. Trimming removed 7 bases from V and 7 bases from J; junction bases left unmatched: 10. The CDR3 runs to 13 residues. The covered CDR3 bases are TGCAGCGCCCTGAGGTCCAGGGGGCAGCCC. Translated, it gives CSALRSRGQP. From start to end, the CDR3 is CSALRSRGQPQHF. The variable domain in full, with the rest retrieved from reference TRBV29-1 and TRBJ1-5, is SAVISQKPSRDICQRGTSLTIQCQVDSQVTMMFWYRQQPGQSLTLIATANQGSEATYESGFVIDKFPISRPNLTFSTLTVSNMSPEDSSIYLCSALRSRGQPQHFGDGTRLSIL.

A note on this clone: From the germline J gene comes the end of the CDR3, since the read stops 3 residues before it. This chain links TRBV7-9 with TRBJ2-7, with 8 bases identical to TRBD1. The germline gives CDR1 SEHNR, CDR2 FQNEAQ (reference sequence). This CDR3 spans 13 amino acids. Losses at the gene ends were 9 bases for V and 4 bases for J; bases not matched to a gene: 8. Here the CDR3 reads CASLPGGSYEQYF. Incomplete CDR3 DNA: TGTGCCAGTCTACCAGGGGGCTCGTACGAG.

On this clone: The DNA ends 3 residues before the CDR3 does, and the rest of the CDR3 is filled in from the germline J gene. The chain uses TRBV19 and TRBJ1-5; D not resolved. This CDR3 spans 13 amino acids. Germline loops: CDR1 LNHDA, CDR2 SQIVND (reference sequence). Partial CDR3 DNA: TGTGCCAGTAGTATTTCCGGGTATGGACCC. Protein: CASSISGYGP. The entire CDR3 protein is CASSISGYGPQHF.

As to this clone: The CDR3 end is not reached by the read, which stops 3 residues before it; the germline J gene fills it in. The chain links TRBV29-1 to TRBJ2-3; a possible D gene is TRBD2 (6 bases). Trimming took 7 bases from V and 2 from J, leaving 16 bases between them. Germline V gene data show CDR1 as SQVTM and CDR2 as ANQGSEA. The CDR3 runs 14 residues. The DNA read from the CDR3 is TGCAGCGCAACTAGCCGAGACTCCACAGATACG. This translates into CSATSRDSTDT. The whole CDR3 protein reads CSATSRDSTDTQYF.

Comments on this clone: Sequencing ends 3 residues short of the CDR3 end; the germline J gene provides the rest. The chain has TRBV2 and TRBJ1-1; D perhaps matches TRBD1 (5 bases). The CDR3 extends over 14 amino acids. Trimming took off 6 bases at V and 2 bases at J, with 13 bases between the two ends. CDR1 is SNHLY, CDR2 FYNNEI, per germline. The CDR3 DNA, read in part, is TGTGCCAGCAGCAGCCTGACAGTCAACACTGAA. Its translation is CASSSLTVNTE. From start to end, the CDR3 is CASSSLTVNTEAFF.

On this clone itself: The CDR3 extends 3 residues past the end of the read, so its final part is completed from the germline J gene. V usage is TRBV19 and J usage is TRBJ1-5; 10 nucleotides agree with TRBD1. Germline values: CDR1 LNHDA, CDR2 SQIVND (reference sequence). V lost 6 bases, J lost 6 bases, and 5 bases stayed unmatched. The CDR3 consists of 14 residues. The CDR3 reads CASRDRGKGQPQHF. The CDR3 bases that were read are TGTGCCAGTAGGGACAGGGGGAAAGGTCAGCCC. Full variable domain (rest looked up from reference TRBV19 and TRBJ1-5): DGGITQSPKYLFRKEGQNVTLSCEQNLNHDAMYWYRQDPGQGLRLIYYSQIVNDFQKGDIAEGYSVSREKKESFPLTVTSAQKNPTAFYLCASRDRGKGQPQHFGDGTRLSIL.

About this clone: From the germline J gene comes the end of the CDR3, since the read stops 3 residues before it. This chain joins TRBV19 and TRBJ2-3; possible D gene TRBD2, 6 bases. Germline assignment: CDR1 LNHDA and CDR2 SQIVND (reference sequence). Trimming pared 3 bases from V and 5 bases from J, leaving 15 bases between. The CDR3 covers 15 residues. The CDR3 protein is CASSISVAGRDTQYF. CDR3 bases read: TGTGCCAGTAGTATCTCAGTCGCGGGAAGAGATACG. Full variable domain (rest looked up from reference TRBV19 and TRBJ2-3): DGGITQSPKYLFRKEGQNVTLSCEQNLNHDAMYWYRQDPGQGLRLIYYSQIVNDFQKGDIAEGYSVSREKKESFPLTVTSAQKNPTAFYLCASSISVAGRDTQYFGPGTRLTVL.